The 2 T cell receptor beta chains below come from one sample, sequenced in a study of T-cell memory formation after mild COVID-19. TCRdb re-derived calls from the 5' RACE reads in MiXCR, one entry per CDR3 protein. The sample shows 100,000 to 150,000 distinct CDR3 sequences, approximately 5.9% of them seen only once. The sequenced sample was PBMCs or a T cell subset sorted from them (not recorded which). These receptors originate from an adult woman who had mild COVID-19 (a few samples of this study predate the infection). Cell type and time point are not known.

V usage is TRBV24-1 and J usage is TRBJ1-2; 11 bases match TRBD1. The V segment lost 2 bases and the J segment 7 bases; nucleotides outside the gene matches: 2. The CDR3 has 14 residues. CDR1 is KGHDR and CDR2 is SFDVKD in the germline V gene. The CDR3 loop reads CATSDWTGGSGYTF. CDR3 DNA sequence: TGTGCCACCAGTGATTGGACAGGGGGCAGTGGCTACACCTTC.

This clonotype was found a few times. In nucleotides, the CDR3 is TGCGCCAGCAGACGAGGGGACGGCGTGTTGGACGAGCAGTACTTC. Encoded protein: CASRRGDGVLDEQYF. The gene calls are TRBV5-1 and TRBJ2-7; D may correspond to TRBD1 or TRBD2 (5 bases each). The CDR3 loop spans 15 amino acids. From germline, CDR1 is SGHRS and CDR2 YFSETQ. Trimming shortened V by 5 bases and J by 5 bases, and 20 bases separated the two germline ends.